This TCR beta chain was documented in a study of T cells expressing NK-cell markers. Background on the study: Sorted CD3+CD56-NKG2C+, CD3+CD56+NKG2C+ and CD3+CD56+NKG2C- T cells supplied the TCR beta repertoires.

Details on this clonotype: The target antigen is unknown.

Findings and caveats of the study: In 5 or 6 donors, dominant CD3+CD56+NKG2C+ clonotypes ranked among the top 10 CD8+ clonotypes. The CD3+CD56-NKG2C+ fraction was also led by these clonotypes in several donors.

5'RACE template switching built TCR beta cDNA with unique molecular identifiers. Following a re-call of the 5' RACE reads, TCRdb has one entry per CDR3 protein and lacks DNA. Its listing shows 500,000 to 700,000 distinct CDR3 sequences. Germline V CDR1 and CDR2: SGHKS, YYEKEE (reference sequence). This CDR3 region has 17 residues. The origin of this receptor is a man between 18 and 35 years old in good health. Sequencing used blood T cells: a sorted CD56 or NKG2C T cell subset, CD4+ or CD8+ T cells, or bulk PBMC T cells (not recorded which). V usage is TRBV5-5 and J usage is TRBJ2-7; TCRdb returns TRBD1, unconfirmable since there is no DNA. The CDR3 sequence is CASSSPVQSTVAYEQYF.